The rows below give T cell receptor beta chains drawn from one sample of a study of T cell repertoires in cytomegalovirus infection. TCRdb itself ran the reads through MiXCR, one entry per CDR3 protein. Among approximately 600,000 distinct CDR3 sequences listed, about 39% were seen once. Their antigen targets remain unknown. The source was cultured PBMCs, collected from culture after CMV antigen stimulation. These receptors were taken from a human donor in good health (CMV status not recorded). Some clones in this sample may be carry-over from other donors' samples. The conserved cysteine and the conserved F or W are not part of the CDR3 here. Not every row has a clone size; where given, it reads once, few, many or a size class.

cdr3_aa: ASSIRLAGGSDTQY; clone_size: few; v_call: TRBV7-2; j_call: TRBJ2-3
cdr3_aa: ASSFTGGGGETQY; clone_size: .; v_call: TRBV27; j_call: TRBJ2-5
cdr3_aa: ASTRPGTSPYNEQF; clone_size: .; v_call: TRBV11-2; j_call: TRBJ2-1
cdr3_aa: ASSRDRVEPLH; clone_size: .; v_call: TRBV7-2; j_call: TRBJ1-6
cdr3_aa: ASSDTGSYEQY; clone_size: few; v_call: TRBV7-9; j_call: TRBJ2-7
cdr3_aa: ASSGQGNTEAF; clone_size: many; v_call: TRBV2; j_call: TRBJ1-1
cdr3_aa: ASRRQGEVRGTDTQY; clone_size: few; v_call: TRBV7-6; j_call: TRBJ2-3
cdr3_aa: ASSPTGTATDTQY; clone_size: .; v_call: TRBV7-9; j_call: TRBJ2-3
cdr3_aa: ASSTGLAGVEQY; clone_size: few; v_call: TRBV11-2; j_call: TRBJ2-7
cdr3_aa: ASSLWENEQY; clone_size: .; v_call: TRBV7-2; j_call: TRBJ2-7
cdr3_aa: ASSSPGQGRDEQF; clone_size: few; v_call: TRBV27; j_call: TRBJ2-1
cdr3_aa: ASGTRTGLTIDEQF; clone_size: .; v_call: TRBV12-5; j_call: TRBJ2-1
cdr3_aa: ASSSRDSQMYQPQH; clone_size: .; v_call: TRBV7-9; j_call: TRBJ1-5
cdr3_aa: ASSYQGDTEAF; clone_size: .; v_call: TRBV5-1; j_call: TRBJ1-1
cdr3_aa: ASSLSFGLAGNEQF; clone_size: .; v_call: TRBV7-9; j_call: TRBJ2-1
cdr3_aa: ASSLAVGGETQY; clone_size: .; v_call: TRBV11-3; j_call: TRBJ2-5
cdr3_aa: ASTRPGFDTTKQF; clone_size: few; v_call: TRBV11-2; j_call: TRBJ2-1
cdr3_aa: ATSGKFPQETQY; clone_size: .; v_call: TRBV15; j_call: TRBJ2-5
cdr3_aa: ASSLFGSGTYEQY; clone_size: few; v_call: TRBV27; j_call: TRBJ2-7
cdr3_aa: ASSLSRAGLYIQY; clone_size: .; v_call: TRBV7-2; j_call: TRBJ2-4
cdr3_aa: ASSIGLNTGELF; clone_size: few; v_call: TRBV27; j_call: TRBJ2-2
cdr3_aa: ASSTGLYGSYEQY; clone_size: few; v_call: TRBV6-2/TRBV6-3; j_call: TRBJ2-7
cdr3_aa: ASRRDSMNTEAF; clone_size: few; v_call: TRBV12-3/TRBV12-4; j_call: TRBJ1-1
cdr3_aa: ASSALGLRELF; clone_size: .; v_call: TRBV2; j_call: TRBJ2-2
cdr3_aa: ASRAGTSYDEQF; clone_size: once; v_call: TRBV7-2; j_call: TRBJ2-1
cdr3_aa: ASSSLRDFGVQPQH; clone_size: few; v_call: TRBV27; j_call: TRBJ1-5
cdr3_aa: ASSGQTNSYEQY; clone_size: .; v_call: TRBV7-6; j_call: TRBJ2-7
cdr3_aa: ASSLWTGLNTEAF; clone_size: few; v_call: TRBV7-2; j_call: TRBJ1-1
cdr3_aa: ASTPSDEQF; clone_size: .; v_call: TRBV7-4; j_call: TRBJ2-1
cdr3_aa: ASSLTTSGVLI; clone_size: .; v_call: TRBV7-2; j_call: TRBJ2-1
cdr3_aa: ASSLTVDYGYT; clone_size: .; v_call: TRBV11-2; j_call: TRBJ1-2
cdr3_aa: ASSLGPLGGGQDTQY; clone_size: .; v_call: TRBV3-1; j_call: TRBJ2-3
cdr3_aa: ASGPRDYSNTGELF; clone_size: once; v_call: TRBV11-2; j_call: TRBJ2-2
cdr3_aa: ASSHGTGGF; clone_size: .; v_call: TRBV11-2; j_call: TRBJ2-1
cdr3_aa: ASSLEVGWRAGANVLT; clone_size: few; v_call: TRBV7-6; j_call: TRBJ2-6
cdr3_aa: ASSLRPGARGSGSSTDTQY; clone_size: .; v_call: TRBV7-9; j_call: TRBJ2-3
cdr3_aa: ASSEIRGQPQH; clone_size: .; v_call: TRBV6-1; j_call: TRBJ1-5
cdr3_aa: ASSPRWGRTSSYNEQF; clone_size: .; v_call: TRBV7-2; j_call: TRBJ2-1
cdr3_aa: ASGLGDTQY; clone_size: few; v_call: TRBV12-3/TRBV12-4; j_call: TRBJ2-3
cdr3_aa: ASSWGDINTEAF; clone_size: .; v_call: TRBV9; j_call: TRBJ1-1
cdr3_aa: ASSFPTSGRPKNTGELF; clone_size: few; v_call: TRBV11-2; j_call: TRBJ2-2
cdr3_aa: ASSLRPGLDQETQY; clone_size: .; v_call: TRBV11-2; j_call: TRBJ2-5
cdr3_aa: ASSSFTGRTNYGYT; clone_size: many; v_call: TRBV7-6; j_call: TRBJ1-2
cdr3_aa: ASSSTGGDQPQH; clone_size: .; v_call: TRBV2; j_call: TRBJ1-5
cdr3_aa: ASSLGELAGAVDTGELF; clone_size: .; v_call: TRBV7-9; j_call: TRBJ2-2
cdr3_aa: ASSLVAGGRQF; clone_size: .; v_call: TRBV7-2; j_call: TRBJ2-1
cdr3_aa: ASSEPGLAGTQY; clone_size: once; v_call: TRBV9; j_call: TRBJ2-5
cdr3_aa: ASSCTLGTVSNYGYT; clone_size: few; v_call: TRBV6-7; j_call: TRBJ1-2